This is a list of T cell receptor beta chains from one sample in a study of technical replicates of blood from several donors. Profiling relied on immunoSEQ multiplex PCR, and the TCRdb table lists in-frame clones only, not all of them. The data show approximately 75,000 clones, approximately 97% seen once. Sequencing input: T cells isolated from PBMCs. The receptors stem from a human donor in good health. The CDR3 runs from the conserved cysteine through the conserved F or W. Each record gives: V gene, D gene, clone size, J gene, CDR3 DNA, CDR3 protein. D genes are given only for firm matches. Rows may omit the clone size; those that give it use once, few, many or a size class.

>TRBV5-1|TRBD1|.|TRBJ2-7
TGCGCCAGCAGTTCTTGGGACAGACAGGGGATTTTAAACGAGCAGTACTTC
CASSSWDRQGILNEQYF
>TRBV25-1|TRBD1|.|TRBJ1-2
TGTGCCAGCGCCCTACAGGGGATGGATGGCTACACCTTC
CASALQGMDGYTF
>TRBV10-3|TRBD1|.|TRBJ2-7
TGTGCCATCAGTGAGTACAGGGGGTCAGACGAGCAGTACTTC
CAISEYRGSDEQYF
>TRBV10-2|.|.|TRBJ1-4
TGCGCCAGCAGTGATCCCGGGAGTACAACTAATGAAAAACTGTTTTTT
CASSDPGSTTNEKLFF
>TRBV28|TRBD1|.|TRBJ1-2
TGTGCCAGCAGTTTCACCACGGGACAGCTTACGGGCTACACCTTC
CASSFTTGQLTGYTF
>TRBV6-5|TRBD2|.|TRBJ2-5
TGTGCCAGCAAGCGGGGAGAGACCCAGTACTTC
CASKRGETQYF
>TRBV27|TRBD1|.|TRBJ2-1
TGTGCCACCACAGAGGCAGGGGGCTACAATGAGCAGTTCTTC
CATTEAGGYNEQFF
>TRBV5-1|.|.|TRBJ2-1
TGCGCCAGCAGCTTGCCAACAGGCAATGAGCAGTTCTTC
CASSLPTGNEQFF
>TRBV7-2|.|.|TRBJ2-5
TGTGCCAGCAGCTTAGAGGTAGCGAGGAAGACCCAGTACTTC
CASSLEVARKTQYF
>TRBV4-1|.|.|TRBJ1-5
TGCGCCAGCAGCCAAGAAGTAGCCTTGGGCAATCAGCCCCAGCATTTT
CASSQEVALGNQPQHF
>TRBV29-1|TRBD2|.|TRBJ2-1
TGCAGCGTGGTTAGGGGCGGGAGGGGTAATGAGCAGTTCTTC
CSVVRGGRGNEQFF
>TRBV27|TRBD2|.|TRBJ2-7
TGTGCCAGCAGTCCCAGAATAGCGGGAGCCTACGAGCAGTACTTC
CASSPRIAGAYEQYF
>TRBV5-1|.|.|TRBJ1-3
TGCGCCAGCAGCTTGGAGACCTACACAGGGCCCATATATTTT
CASSLETYTGPIYF
>TRBV5-1|TRBD1|.|TRBJ1-1
TGCGCCAGCAGCTGGACAGGTGGCACTGAAGCTTTCTTT
CASSWTGGTEAFF
>TRBV25-1|.|once|TRBJ2-1
TGTGCCAGCAGTGAAAGGATGACAGTGGGGAATGAGCAGTTCTTC
CASSERMTVGNEQFF
>TRBV6-6|.|.|TRBJ2-7
TGTGCCAGCAGTTCAGCGTACGAGCAGTACTTC
CASSSAYEQYF
>TRBV5-4|.|.|TRBJ1-4
TGTGCCAGCAGCTTCAATAATGAAAAACTGTTTTTT
CASSFNNEKLFF
>TRBV15|.|.|TRBJ2-3
TGTGCCACCAGCAGAGTCGAGGCAGATACGCAGTATTTT
CATSRVEADTQYF
>TRBV5-4|.|once|TRBJ2-6
TGTGCCAGCTCGTTACTGACAGCCTCTGGGGCCAACGTCCTGACTTTC
CASSLLTASGANVLTF
>TRBV6-1|.|.|TRBJ1-3
TGTGCCAGCACTGACAGGATATCTGGAAACACCATATATTTT
CASTDRISGNTIYF
>TRBV9|.|.|TRBJ2-3
TGTGCCAGCAGCCCTTTACTTGGCACAGATACGCAGTATTTT
CASSPLLGTDTQYF
>TRBV11-3|TRBD2|.|TRBJ2-3
TGTGCCAGCAGCGGGAGACTAGCGGGAGGGGCCATAGATACGCAGTATTTT
CASSGRLAGGAIDTQYF
>TRBV29-1|.|.|TRBJ2-7
TGCAGCGTTGAATTACGGGACTACGAGCAGTACTTC
CSVELRDYEQYF
>TRBV9|TRBD2|once|TRBJ2-1
TGTGCCAGCAGCGTAGGACTAGCGGGAGGCCCGTACAATGAGCAGTTCTTC
CASSVGLAGGPYNEQFF
>TRBV29-1|.|.|TRBJ1-1
TGCAGCGTTTTATTGGGTGGGCGTGAAGCTTTCTTT
CSVLLGGREAFF